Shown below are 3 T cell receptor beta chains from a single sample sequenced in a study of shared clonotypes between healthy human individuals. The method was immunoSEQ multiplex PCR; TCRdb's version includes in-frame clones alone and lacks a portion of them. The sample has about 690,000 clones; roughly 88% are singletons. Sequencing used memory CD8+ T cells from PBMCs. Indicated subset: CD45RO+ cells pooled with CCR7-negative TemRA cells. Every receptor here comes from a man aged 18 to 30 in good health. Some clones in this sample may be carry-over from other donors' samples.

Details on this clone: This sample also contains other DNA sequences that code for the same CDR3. CDR3: CASSLSSGELFF. The CDR3 DNA reads as TGTGCCAGCAGCTTGTCTTCGGGGGAGCTGTTTTTT. The chain has TRBV7-9 and TRBJ2-2; D not certain. The V end was cut by 3 bases, the J end by 8 bases, with 7 bases between. Looked up from germline, CDR1 is SEHNR and CDR2 is FQNEAQ (reference sequence). CDR3 length: 12 residues.

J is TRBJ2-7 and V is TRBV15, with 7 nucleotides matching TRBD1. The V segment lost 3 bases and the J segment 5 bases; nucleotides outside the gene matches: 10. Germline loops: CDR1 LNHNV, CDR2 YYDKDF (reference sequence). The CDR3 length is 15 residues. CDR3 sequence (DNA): TGTGCCACCAGCAGTCGTACAGGGGATTCGCACGAGCAGTACTTC. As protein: CATSSRTGDSHEQYF.

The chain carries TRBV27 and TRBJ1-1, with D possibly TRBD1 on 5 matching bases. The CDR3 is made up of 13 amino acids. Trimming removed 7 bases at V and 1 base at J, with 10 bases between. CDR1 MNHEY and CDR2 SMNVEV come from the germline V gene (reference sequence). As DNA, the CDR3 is TGTGCCAGCATGATGGGGCAGAACACTGAAGCTTTCTTT. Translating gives CASMMGQNTEAFF.